This T cell receptor (beta chain) emerged from a study of T cells in Graves' hyperthyroidism and ophthalmopathy. Study details: Before treatment of any kind, peripheral blood was taken at initial diagnosis. General observations from the study: In blood, most of the thyroid clonotypes expanded above 0.001 were also present.

In this sample, this clonotype turned up many times. The antigen is unknown. RNA transcripts served as the template for amplifying TCR beta CDR3 regions. TCR CDR3 underwent first-round RT-PCR with the HTBI primer set. TCRdb fed the multiplex PCR reads into MiXCR, producing one record per CDR3 protein. The sample holds about 640,000 distinct CDR3 sequences, less than 25% seen once. This CDR3 spans 16 amino acids. Trimming took off 3 bases at V and 0 bases at J, with 12 bases between the two ends. Germline V gene sequence: CDR1 SNHLY, CDR2 FYNNEI. The TCR comes from a man aged 25-45 years with Graves' ophthalmopathy. V usage is TRBV2 and J usage is TRBJ2-1; D ambiguous. The sequenced material came from blood. The CDR3 nucleotides read TGTGCCAGCAGTGAGCTCCGGAAGAGCTCCTACAATGAGCAGTTCTTC. This sequence encodes CASSELRKSSYNEQFF.